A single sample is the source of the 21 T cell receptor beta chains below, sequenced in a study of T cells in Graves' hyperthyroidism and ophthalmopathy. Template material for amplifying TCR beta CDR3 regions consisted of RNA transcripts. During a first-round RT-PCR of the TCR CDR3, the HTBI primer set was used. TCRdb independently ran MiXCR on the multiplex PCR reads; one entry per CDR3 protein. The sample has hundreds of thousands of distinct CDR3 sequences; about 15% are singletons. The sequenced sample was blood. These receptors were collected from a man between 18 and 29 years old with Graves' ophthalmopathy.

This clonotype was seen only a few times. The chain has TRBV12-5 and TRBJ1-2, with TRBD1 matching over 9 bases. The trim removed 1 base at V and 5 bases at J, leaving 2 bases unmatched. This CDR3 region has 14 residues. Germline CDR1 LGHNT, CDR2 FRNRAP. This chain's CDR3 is CASGLDRGQYGYTF. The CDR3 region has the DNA TGTGCTAGTGGTTTGGACAGGGGGCAATATGGCTACACCTTC. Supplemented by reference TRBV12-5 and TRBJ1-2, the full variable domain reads DARVTQTPRHKVTEMGQEVTMRCQPILGHNTVFWYRQTMMQGLELLAYFRNRAPLDDSGMPKDRFSAEMPDATLATLKIQPSEPRDSAVYFCASGLDRGQYGYTFGSGTRLTVV.

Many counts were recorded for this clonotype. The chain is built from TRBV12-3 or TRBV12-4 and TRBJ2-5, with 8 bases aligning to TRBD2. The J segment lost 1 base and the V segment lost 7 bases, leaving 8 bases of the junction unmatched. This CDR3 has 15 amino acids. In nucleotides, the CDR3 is TGTGCCAGCACCCAGGATAGCGGGGCCCAAGAGACCCAGTACTTC. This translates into CASTQDSGAQETQYF.

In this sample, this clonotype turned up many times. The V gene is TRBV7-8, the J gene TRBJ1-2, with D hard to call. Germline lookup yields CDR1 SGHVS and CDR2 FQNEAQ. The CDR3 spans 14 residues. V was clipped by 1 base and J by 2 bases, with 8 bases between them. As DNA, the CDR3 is TGTGCCAGCAGCTTAGACGGGAGAAACTATGGCTACACCTTC. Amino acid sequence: CASSLDGRNYGYTF.

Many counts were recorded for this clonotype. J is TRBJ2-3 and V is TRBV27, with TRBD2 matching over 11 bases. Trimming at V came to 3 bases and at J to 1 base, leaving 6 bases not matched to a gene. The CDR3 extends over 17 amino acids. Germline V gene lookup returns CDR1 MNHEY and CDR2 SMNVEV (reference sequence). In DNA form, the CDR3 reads TGTGCCAGCAGTTTCTCTGCGACTAGCGGGGGCACAGATACGCAGTATTTT. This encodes CASSFSATSGGTDTQYF.

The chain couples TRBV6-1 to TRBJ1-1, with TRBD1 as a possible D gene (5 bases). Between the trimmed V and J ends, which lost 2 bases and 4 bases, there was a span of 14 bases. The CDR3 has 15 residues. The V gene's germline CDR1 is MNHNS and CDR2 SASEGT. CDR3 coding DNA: TGTGCCAGCAGTGAAAAGGGGACCGGGCCCACTGAAGCTTTCTTT. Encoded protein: CASSEKGTGPTEAFF.

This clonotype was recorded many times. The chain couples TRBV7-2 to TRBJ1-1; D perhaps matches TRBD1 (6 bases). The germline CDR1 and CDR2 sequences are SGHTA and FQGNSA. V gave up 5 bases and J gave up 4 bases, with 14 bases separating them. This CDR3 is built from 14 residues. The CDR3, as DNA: TGTGCCAGCAGCCCACAGGGAAGTGGCACTGAAGCTTTCTTT. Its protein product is CASSPQGSGTEAFF.

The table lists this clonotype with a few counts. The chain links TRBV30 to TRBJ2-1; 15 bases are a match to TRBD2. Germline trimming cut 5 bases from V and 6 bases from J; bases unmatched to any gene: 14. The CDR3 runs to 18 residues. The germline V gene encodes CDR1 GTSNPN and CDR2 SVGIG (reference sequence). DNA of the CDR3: TGTGCCTGGCGTCATCGATGGACTAGCGGGAGGGCCGTCAATGAGCAGTTCTTC. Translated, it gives CAWRHRWTSGRAVNEQFF. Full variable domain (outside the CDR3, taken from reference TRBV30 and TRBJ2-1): SQTIHQWPATLVQPVGSPLSLECTVEGTSNPNLYWYRQAAGRGLQLLFYSVGIGQISSEVPQNLSASRPQDRQFILSSKKLLLSDSGFYLCAWRHRWTSGRAVNEQFFGPGTRLTVL.

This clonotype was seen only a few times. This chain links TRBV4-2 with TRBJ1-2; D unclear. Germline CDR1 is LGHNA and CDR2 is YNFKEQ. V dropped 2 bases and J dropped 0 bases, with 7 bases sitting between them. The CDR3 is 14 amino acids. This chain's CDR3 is CASSQLNSNYGYTF. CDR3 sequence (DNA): TGTGCCAGCAGCCAATTAAACTCTAACTATGGCTACACCTTC.

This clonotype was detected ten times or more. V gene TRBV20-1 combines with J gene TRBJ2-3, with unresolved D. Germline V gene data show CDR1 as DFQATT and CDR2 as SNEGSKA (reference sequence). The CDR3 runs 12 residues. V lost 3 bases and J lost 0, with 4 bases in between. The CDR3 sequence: CSASTSTDTQYF. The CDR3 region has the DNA TGCAGTGCTAGCACCAGCACAGATACGCAGTATTTT.

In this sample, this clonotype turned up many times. The CDR3 coding sequence is TGTGCCAGCAGCTTAGTAAGGGGCTACGTAAACTATGGCTACACCTTC. This sequence encodes CASSLVRGYVNYGYTF. The V and J genes are TRBV7-2 and TRBJ1-2, with D perhaps TRBD1 (5 bases). CDR1 SGHTA and CDR2 FQGNSA come from the germline V gene. The CDR3 is 16 amino acids. V was clipped by 1 base and J by 2 bases, with 14 bases between them. The full variable domain, its missing parts supplied by reference TRBV7-2 and TRBJ1-2, is GAGVSQSPSNKVTEKGKDVELRCDPISGHTALYWYRQSLGQGLEFLIYFQGNSAPDKSGLPSDRFSAERTGGSVSTLTIQRTQQEDSAVYLCASSLVRGYVNYGYTFGSGTRLTVV.

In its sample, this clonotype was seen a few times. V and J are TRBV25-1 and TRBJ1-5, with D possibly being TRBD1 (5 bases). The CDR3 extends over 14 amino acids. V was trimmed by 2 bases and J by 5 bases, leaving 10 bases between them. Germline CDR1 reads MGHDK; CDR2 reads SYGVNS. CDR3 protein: CASSEMDNHQPQHF. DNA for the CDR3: TGTGCCAGCAGTGAAATGGACAACCATCAGCCCCAGCATTTT.

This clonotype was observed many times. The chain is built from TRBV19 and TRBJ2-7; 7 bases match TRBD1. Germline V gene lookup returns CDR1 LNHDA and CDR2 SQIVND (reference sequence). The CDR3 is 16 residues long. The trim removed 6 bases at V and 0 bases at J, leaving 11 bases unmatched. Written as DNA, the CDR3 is TGTGCCAGTAGCCCGACAGGGTCCCTCGGCTCCTACGAGCAGTACTTC. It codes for CASSPTGSLGSYEQYF.

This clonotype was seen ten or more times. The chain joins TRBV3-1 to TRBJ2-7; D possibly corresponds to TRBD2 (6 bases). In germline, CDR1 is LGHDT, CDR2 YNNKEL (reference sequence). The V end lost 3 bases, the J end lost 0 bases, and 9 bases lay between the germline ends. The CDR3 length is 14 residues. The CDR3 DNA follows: TGTGCCAGCAGCCAGGGGGGAAACTCCTACGAGCAGTACTTC. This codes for CASSQGGNSYEQYF.

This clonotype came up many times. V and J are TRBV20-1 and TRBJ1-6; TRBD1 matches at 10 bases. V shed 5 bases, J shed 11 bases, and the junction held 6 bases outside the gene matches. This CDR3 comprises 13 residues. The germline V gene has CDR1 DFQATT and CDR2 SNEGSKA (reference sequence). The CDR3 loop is CSALGQGHTPLHF. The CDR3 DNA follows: TGCAGTGCTCTGGGACAGGGGCATACACCCCTCCACTTT.

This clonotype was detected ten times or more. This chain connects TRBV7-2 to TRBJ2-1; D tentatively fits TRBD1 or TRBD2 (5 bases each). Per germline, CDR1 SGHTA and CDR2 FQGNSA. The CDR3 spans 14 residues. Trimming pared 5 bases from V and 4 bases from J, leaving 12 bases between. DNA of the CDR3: TGTGCCAGCAGCGCTTACGGGGCGTACAATGAGCAGTTCTTC. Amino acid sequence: CASSAYGAYNEQFF.

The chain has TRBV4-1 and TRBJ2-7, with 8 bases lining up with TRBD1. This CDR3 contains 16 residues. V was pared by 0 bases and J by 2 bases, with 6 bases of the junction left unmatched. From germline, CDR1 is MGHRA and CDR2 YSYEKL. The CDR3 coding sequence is TGCGCCAGCAGCCAAGAGGCACAGGGGGTAGCCTACGAGCAGTACTTC. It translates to CASSQEAQGVAYEQYF.

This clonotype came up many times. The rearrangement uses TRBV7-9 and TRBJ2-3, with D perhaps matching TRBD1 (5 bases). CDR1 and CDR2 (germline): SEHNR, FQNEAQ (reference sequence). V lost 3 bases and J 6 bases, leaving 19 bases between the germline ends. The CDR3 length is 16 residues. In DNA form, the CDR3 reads TGTGCCAGCAGCTTCGAAGTAGATCAGGGATTGGATACGCAGTATTTT. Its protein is CASSFEVDQGLDTQYF.

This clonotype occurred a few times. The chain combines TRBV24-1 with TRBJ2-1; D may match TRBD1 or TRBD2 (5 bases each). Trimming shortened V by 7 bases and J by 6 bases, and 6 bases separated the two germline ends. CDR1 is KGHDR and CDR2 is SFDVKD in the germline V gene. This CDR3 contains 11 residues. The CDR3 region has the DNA TGTGCCACCAGCGGGGCCAATGAGCAGTTCTTC. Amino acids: CATSGANEQFF.

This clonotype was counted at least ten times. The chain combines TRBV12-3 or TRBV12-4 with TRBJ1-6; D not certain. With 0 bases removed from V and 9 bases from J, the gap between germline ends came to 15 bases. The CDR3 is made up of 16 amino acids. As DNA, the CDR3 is TGTGCCAGCAGTTTAGCGGTCGGCAGGCGTGCTTCACCCCTCCACTTT. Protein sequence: CASSLAVGRRASPLHF.

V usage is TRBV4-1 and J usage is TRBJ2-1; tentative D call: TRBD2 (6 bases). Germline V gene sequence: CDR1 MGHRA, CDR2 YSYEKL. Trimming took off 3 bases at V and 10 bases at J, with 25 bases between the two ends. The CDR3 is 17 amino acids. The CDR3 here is CASSQGRFVSRFYEQFF. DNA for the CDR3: TGCGCCAGCAGCCAGGGGAGGTTTGTCAGTCGATTCTACGAGCAGTTCTTC.

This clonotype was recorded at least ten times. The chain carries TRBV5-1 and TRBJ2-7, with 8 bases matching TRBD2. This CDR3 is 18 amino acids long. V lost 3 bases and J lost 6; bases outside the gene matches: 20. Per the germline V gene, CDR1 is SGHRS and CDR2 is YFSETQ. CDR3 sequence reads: CASSSTVRGGRVVAEQYF. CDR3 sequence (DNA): TGCGCCAGCAGCTCGACTGTACGGGGGGGCCGGGTAGTCGCCGAGCAGTACTTC.